This entry lists 7 T cell receptor beta chains sequenced from one sample in a study of CD4 T cells in lung cancer. The data were produced by immunoSEQ multiplex PCR, yet TCRdb's version contains in-frame clones alone and is incomplete. The top ten hold about 16% of the sample, which has approximately 11,000 clones, 50% to 75% seen once. From the same resection, lung tissue at least 3 cm from the malignant lesion was taken. Sequencing was done on a sample of normal lung tissue taken away from the tumor. The receptors shown here come from a man aged 55 to 70 with non-small cell lung cancer.

V usage is TRBV10-3 and J usage is TRBJ2-1, with 9 bases identical to TRBD2. The V gene's germline CDR1 is ENHRY and CDR2 SYGVKD. The CDR3 has 15 residues. J lost 9 bases, V lost 6 bases, and 12 bases had no gene match. The CDR3 region has the DNA TGTGCCATCAGCGACCCCTTAGCGGGAGAAAGTGAGCAGTTCTTC. Its translation: CAISDPLAGESEQFF.

The chain links TRBV7-9 to TRBJ2-3, with unresolved D. Germline CDR1 SEHNR, CDR2 FQNEAQ (reference sequence). This CDR3 region has 16 residues. Trimming took 2 bases from V and 4 from J, leaving 16 bases between them. This CDR3 reads CASSLSESSGPDTQYF. Written as DNA, the CDR3 is TGTGCCAGCAGCTTATCTGAGAGTTCTGGTCCAGATACGCAGTATTTT.

V and J are TRBV7-9 and TRBJ2-5, with 11 bases lining up with TRBD2. Germline CDR1 is SEHNR and CDR2 is FQNEAQ (reference sequence). This CDR3 has 18 residues. After removal of 5 bases from V and 2 bases from J, the junction contained 13 bases not matched to a gene. For the CDR3, the DNA is TGTGCCAGCAGCCCCCCCCCACGGGCTAGCGGGGGGCAAGAGACCCAGTACTTC. Translating gives CASSPPPRASGGQETQYF.

J is TRBJ2-7 and V is TRBV6-1; 9 bases align to TRBD2. The CDR3 is made up of 15 amino acids. V shed 3 bases and J 0 bases; nucleotides not matched to a gene: 3. The germline V gene encodes CDR1 MNHNS and CDR2 SASEGT. CDR3 sequence: CASSDFSGSSYEQYV. In DNA form, the CDR3 reads TGTGCCAGCAGTGATTTTAGCGGGAGCTCCTACGAGCAGTACGTC.

This clone was detected only a few times. CDR3 bases: TGTGCCAGCAGTCTCGGGACAGGGAACTATGGCTACACCTTC. This translates into CASSLGTGNYGYTF. The chain employs TRBV27 and TRBJ1-2; 9 bases align to TRBD1. This CDR3 region has 14 residues. The J segment lost 2 bases and the V segment lost 5 bases, leaving 3 bases of the junction unmatched. The germline V gene encodes CDR1 MNHEY and CDR2 SMNVEV (reference sequence).

V is TRBV19 and J is TRBJ2-7, with D hard to call. Trimming cost V 2 bases and J 1 base, with 6 bases left between them. Germline CDR1 and CDR2: LNHDA and SQIVND (reference sequence). The CDR3 is 13 amino acids. The CDR3 spells CASSIPGSYEQYF. The CDR3 region has the DNA TGTGCCAGTAGTATACCAGGATCCTACGAGCAGTACTTC.

This clone has a handful of counts. The rearrangement uses TRBV30 and TRBJ1-2; a weak D match, TRBD1 (5 bases). Germline assignment: CDR1 GTSNPN and CDR2 SVGIG (reference sequence). V dropped 2 bases and J dropped 7 bases, with 20 bases sitting between them. CDR3 length equals 15 residues. CDR3 nucleotides: TGTGCCTGGAGTAGCGGGTCGGGCATTCAGGGTGGCTACACCTTC. This codes for CAWSSGSGIQGGYTF.